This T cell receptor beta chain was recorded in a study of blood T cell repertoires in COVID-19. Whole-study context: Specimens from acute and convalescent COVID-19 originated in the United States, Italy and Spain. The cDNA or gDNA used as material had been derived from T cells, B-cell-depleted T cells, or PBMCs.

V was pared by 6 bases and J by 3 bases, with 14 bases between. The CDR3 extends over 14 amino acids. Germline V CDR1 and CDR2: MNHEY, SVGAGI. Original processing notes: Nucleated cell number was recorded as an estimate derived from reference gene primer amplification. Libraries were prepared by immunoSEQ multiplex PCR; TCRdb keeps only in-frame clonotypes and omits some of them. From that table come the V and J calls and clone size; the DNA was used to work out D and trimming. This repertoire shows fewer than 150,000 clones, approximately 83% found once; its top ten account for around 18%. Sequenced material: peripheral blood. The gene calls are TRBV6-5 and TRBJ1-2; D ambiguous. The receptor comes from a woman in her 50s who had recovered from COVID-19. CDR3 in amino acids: CASRIIGEDYGYTF. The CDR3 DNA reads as TGTGCCAGCAGAATCATTGGGGAGGACTATGGCTACACCTTC.